This T cell receptor (beta chain) was obtained from a study of T cells in Graves' hyperthyroidism and ophthalmopathy. Study findings and constraints: Before onset, ophthalmopathy was predicted by the model a median 6.5 months earlier.

TCR beta CDR3 region amplification was performed from RNA transcripts. The HTBI primer set served for first-round RT-PCR of the TCR CDR3. Each CDR3 protein gets one entry after TCRdb re-called the multiplex PCR reads with MiXCR. The table shows fewer than 900,000 distinct CDR3 sequences, with 18% occurring only once. Uncontrolled infection, other autoimmune disease, pregnancy or lactation led to exclusion. Blood was sampled at initial diagnosis of hyperthyroidism, prior to onset of any ophthalmopathy symptoms. The J segment lost 3 bases and the V segment lost 0 bases, leaving 1 base of the junction unmatched. The CDR3 length is 13 residues. Germline lookup yields CDR1 GTSNPN and CDR2 SVGIG (reference sequence). Concerning this clonotype itself: What it binds is unknown. A read error may be the cause here, since a much bigger clone is one base away.

The receptor was derived from a woman between 50 and 59 years old with Graves' hyperthyroidism that later progressed to Graves' ophthalmopathy. Sequencing was performed on blood. The chain combines TRBV30 with TRBJ1-2; 7 positions match TRBD1. CDR3 sequence reads: CAWSVGQDYGYTF. CDR3 bases: TGTGCCTGGAGTGTTGGACAGGACTATGGCTACACCTTC.